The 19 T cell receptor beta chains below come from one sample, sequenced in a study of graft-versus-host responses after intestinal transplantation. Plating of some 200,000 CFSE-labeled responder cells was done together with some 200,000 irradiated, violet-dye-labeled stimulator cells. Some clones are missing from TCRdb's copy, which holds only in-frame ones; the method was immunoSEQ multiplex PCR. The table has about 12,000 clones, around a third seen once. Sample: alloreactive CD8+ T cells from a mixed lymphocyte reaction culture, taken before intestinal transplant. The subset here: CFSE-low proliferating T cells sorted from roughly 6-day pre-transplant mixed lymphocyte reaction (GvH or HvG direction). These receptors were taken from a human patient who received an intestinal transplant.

CDR3 loop: CASSQVLSSYEQYF. DNA for the CDR3: TGTGCCAGCAGCCAAGTCTTAAGCTCCTACGAGCAGTACTTC. The genes are TRBV11-2 and TRBJ2-7, with no clear D. V lost 5 bases, J lost 0 bases, and 11 bases lay in between. The CDR3 consists of 14 residues. From germline, CDR1 is SGHAT and CDR2 FQNNGV.

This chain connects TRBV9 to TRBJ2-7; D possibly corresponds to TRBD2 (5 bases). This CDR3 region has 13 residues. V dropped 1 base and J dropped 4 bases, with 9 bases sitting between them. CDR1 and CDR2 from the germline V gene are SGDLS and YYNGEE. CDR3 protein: CASSVNGKYEQYF. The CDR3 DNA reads TGTGCCAGCAGCGTAAACGGGAAATACGAGCAGTACTTC.

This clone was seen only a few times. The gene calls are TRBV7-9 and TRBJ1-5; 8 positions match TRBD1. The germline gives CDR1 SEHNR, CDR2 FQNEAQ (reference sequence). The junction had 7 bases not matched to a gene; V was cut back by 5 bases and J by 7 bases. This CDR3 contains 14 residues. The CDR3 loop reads CASSRDRGYQPQHF. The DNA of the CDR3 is TGTGCCAGCAGCAGAGACAGGGGTTACCAGCCCCAGCATTTT.

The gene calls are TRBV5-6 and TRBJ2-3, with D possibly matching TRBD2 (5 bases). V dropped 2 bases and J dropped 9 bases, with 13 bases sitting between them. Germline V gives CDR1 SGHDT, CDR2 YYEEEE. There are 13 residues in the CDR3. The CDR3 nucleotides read TGTGCCAGCAGCTTACAAGGGAGTCTAACGCAGTATTTT. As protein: CASSLQGSLTQYF. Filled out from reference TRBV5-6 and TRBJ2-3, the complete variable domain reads DAGVTQSPTHLIKTRGQQVTLRCSPKSGHDTVSWYQQALGQGPQFIFQYYEEEERQRGNFPDRFSGHQFPNYSSELNVNALLLGDSALYLCASSLQGSLTQYFGPGTRLTVL.

This CDR3 reads CASRPTGENEKLFF. CDR3 bases: TGTGCCAGCAGGCCGACAGGAGAAAATGAAAAACTGTTTTTT. This rearrangement joins TRBV27 to TRBJ1-4; D is perhaps TRBD1 (6 bases). This CDR3 is 14 amino acids long. V lost 6 bases and J 5 bases, leaving 13 bases between the germline ends. Germline V gene data show CDR1 as MNHEY and CDR2 as SMNVEV (reference sequence).

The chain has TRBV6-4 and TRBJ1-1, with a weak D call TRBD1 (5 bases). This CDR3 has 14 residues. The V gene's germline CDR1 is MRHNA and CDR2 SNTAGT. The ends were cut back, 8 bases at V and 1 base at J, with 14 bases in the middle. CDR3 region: CASGPGPTNTEAFF. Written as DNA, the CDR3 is TGTGCCAGCGGTCCGGGACCCACGAACACTGAAGCTTTCTTT.

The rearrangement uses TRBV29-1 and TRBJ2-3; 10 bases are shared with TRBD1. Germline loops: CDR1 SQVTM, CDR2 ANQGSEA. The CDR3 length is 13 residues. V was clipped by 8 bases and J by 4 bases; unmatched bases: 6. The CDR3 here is CSQGTGDPDTQYF. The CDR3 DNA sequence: TGCAGCCAGGGGACAGGGGACCCAGATACGCAGTATTTT.

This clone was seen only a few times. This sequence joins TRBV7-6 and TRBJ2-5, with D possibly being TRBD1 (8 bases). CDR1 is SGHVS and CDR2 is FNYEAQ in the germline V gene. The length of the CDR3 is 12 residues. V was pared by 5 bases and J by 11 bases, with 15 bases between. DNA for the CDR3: TGTGCCAGCAGCCACAGGGGGGGGGAGCAGTACTTC. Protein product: CASSHRGGEQYF. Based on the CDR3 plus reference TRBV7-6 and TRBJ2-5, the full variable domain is GAGVSQSPRYKVTKRGQDVALRCDPISGHVSLYWYRQALGQGPEFLTYFNYEAQQDKSGLPNDRFSAERPEGSISTLTIQRTEQRDSAMYRCASSHRGGEQYFGPGTRLLVL.

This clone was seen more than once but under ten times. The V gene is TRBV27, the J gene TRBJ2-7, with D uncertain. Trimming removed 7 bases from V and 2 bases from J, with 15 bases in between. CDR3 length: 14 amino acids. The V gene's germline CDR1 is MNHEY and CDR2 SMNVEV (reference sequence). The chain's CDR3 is CASKFGSSAYEQYF. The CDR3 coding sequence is TGTGCCAGCAAGTTCGGCTCCTCGGCCTACGAGCAGTACTTC.

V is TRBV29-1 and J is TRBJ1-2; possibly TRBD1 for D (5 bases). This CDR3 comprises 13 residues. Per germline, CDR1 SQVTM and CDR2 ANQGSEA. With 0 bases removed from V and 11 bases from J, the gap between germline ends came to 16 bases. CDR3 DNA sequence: TGCAGCGTTGAAGATTTTGTGCCCCAGGGTTACACCTTC. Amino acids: CSVEDFVPQGYTF.

CDR3 sequence: CASSQEPGTANTEAFF. The CDR3 DNA reads TGCGCCAGCAGCCAAGAACCCGGGACAGCGAACACTGAAGCTTTCTTT. The gene calls are TRBV4-1 and TRBJ1-1; 7 nucleotides align to TRBD1. The CDR3 consists of 16 residues. Germline V gene sequence: CDR1 MGHRA, CDR2 YSYEKL. V shed 0 bases and J 1 base; nucleotides not matched to a gene: 5.

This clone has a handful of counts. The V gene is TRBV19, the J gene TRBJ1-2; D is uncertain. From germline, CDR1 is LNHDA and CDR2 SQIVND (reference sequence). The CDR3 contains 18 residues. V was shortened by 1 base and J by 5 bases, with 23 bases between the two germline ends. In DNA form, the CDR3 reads TGTGCCAGTAGTATAGTATCGGCGAGTGACTTAGGGCGGTATGGCTACACCTTC. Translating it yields CASSIVSASDLGRYGYTF. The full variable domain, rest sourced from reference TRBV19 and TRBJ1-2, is DGGITQSPKYLFRKEGQNVTLSCEQNLNHDAMYWYRQDPGQGLRLIYYSQIVNDFQKGDIAEGYSVSREKKESFPLTVTSAQKNPTAFYLCASSIVSASDLGRYGYTFGSGTRLTVV.

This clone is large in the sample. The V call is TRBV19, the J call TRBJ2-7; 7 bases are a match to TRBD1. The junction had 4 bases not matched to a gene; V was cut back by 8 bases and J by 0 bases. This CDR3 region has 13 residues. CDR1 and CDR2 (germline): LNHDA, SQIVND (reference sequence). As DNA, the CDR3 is TGTGCCAGTGGACAGGCCTCCTCCTACGAGCAGTACTTC. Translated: CASGQASSYEQYF. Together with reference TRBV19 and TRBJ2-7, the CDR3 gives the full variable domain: DGGITQSPKYLFRKEGQNVTLSCEQNLNHDAMYWYRQDPGQGLRLIYYSQIVNDFQKGDIAEGYSVSREKKESFPLTVTSAQKNPTAFYLCASGQASSYEQYFGPGTRLTVT.

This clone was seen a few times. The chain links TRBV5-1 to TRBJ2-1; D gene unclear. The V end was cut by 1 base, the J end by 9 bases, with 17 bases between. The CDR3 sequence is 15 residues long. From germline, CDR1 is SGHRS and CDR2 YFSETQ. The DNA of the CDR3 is TGCGCCAGCAGCTTGTGGTCGGCTAACGGGTTTGAGCAGTTCTTC. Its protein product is CASSLWSANGFEQFF.

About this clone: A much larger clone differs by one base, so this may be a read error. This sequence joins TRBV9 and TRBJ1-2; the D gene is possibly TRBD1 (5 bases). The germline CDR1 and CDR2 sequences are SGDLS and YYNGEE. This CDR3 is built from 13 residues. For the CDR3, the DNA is TGTGCCAGCAGCGTAGGGGGGGACTATGGCTACGCCTTC. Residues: CASSVGGDYGYAF.

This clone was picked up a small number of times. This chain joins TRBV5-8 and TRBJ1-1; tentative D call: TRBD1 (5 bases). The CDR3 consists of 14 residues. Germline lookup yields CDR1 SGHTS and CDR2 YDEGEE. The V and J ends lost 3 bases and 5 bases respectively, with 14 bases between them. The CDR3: CASSSGLPGTEAFF. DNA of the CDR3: TGTGCCAGCAGCTCGGGACTCCCGGGAACTGAAGCTTTCTTT.

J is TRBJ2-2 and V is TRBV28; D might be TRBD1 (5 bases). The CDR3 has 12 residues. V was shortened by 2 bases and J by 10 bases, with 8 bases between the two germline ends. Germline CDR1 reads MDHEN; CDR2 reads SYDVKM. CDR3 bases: TGTGCCAGCAGTTTAACAGGAGTGGAGCTGTTTTTT. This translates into CASSLTGVELFF.

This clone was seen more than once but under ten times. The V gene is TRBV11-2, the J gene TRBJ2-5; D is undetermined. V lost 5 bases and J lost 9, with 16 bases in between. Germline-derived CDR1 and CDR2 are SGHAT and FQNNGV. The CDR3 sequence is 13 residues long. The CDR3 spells CASSPRIRMAQYF. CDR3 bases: TGTGCCAGCAGCCCACGAATAAGAATGGCCCAGTACTTC. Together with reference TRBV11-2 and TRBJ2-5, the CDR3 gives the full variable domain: EAGVAQSPRYKIIEKRQSVAFWCNPISGHATLYWYQQILGQGPKLLIQFQNNGVVDDSQLPKDRFSAERLKGVDSTLKIQPAKLEDSAVYLCASSPRIRMAQYFGPGTRLLVL.

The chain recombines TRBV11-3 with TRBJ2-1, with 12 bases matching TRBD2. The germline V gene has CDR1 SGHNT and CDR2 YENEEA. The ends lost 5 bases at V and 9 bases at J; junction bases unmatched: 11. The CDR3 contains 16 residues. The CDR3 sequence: CASSLVGLAGSLEQFF. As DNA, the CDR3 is TGTGCCAGCAGCCTAGTAGGACTAGCGGGATCCCTTGAGCAGTTCTTC.